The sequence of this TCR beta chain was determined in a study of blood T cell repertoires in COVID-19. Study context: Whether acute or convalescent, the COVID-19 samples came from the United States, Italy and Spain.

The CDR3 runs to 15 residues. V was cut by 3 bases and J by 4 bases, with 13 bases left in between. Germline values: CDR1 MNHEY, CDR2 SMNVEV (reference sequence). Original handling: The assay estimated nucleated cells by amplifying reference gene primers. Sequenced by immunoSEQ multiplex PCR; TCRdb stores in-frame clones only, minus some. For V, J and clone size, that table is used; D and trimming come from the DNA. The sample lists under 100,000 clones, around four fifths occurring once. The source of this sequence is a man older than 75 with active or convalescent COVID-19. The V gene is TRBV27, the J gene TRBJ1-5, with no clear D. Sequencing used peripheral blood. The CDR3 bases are TGTGCCAGCAGTTTTTTGTCGGGTATGAATCAGCCCCAGCATTTT. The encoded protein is CASSFLSGMNQPQHF.